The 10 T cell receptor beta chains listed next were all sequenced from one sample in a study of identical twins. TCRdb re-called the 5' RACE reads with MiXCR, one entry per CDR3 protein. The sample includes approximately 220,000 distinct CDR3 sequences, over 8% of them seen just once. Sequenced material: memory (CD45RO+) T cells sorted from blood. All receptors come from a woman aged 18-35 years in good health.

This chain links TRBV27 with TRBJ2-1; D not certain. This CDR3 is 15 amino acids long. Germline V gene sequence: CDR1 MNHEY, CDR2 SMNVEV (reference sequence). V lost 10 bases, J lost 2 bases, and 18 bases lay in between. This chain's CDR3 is CAIGTGSSAYNEQFF. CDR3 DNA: TGTGCCATCGGTACCGGATCGAGCGCCTACAATGAGCAGTTCTTC.

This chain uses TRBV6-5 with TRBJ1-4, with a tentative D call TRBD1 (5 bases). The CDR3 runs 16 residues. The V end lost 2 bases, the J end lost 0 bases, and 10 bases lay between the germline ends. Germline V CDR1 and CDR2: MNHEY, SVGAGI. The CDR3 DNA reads TGTGCCAGCAGTTACGGGCAGGGCGCAACTAATGAAAAACTGTTTTTT. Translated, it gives CASSYGQGATNEKLFF.

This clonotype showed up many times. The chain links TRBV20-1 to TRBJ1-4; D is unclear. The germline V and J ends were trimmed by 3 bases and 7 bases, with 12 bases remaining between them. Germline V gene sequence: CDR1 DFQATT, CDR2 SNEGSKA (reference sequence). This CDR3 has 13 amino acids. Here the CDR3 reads CSARYGPVEKLFF. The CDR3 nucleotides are TGCAGTGCTAGGTACGGACCCGTTGAAAAACTGTTTTTT.

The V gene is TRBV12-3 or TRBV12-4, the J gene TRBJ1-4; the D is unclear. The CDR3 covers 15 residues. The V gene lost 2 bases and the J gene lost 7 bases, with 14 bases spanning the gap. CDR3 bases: TGTGCCAGCAGTTTATCGGTTCGCAGTGGTGAAAAACTGTTTTTT. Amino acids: CASSLSVRSGEKLFF.

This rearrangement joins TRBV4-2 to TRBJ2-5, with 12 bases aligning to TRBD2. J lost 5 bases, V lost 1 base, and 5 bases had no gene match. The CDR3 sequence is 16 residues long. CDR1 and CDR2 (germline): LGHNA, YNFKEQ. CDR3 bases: TGTGCCAGCAGCCAAGCCCTAGCGGGGGGGCCGGAGACCCAGTACTTC. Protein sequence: CASSQALAGGPETQYF.

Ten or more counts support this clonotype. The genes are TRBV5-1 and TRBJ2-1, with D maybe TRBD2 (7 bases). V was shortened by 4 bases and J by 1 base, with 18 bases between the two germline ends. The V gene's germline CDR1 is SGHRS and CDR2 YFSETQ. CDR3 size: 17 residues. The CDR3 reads CASSIGSGGLSYNEQFF. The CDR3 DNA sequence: TGCGCCAGCAGCATTGGGTCGGGGGGCTTGTCCTACAATGAGCAGTTCTTC.

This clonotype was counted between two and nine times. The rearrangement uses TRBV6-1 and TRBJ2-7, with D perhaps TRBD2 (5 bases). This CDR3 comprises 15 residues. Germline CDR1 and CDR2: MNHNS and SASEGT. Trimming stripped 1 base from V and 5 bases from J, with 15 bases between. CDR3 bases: TGTGCCAGCAGTGAAGGGAGAGGGAATGCCCACGAGCAGTACTTC. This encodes CASSEGRGNAHEQYF.

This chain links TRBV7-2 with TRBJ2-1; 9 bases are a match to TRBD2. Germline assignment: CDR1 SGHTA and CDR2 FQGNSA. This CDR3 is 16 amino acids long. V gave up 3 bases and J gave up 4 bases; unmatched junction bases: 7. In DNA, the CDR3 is TGTGCCAGCAGCTTTCAAGGTCTAGCGGGGTACAATGAGCAGTTCTTC. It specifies CASSFQGLAGYNEQFF.

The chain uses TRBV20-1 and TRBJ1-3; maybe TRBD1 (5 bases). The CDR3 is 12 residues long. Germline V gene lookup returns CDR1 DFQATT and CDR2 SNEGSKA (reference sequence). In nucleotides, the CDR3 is TGCGGGTGGGCAGGGACTGGAAACACCATATATTTT. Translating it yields CGWAGTGNTIYF.

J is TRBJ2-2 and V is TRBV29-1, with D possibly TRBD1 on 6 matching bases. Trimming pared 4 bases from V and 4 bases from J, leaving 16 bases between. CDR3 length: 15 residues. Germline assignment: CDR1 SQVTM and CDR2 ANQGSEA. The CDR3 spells CSVGGQYLGTGELFF. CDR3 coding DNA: TGCAGCGTTGGAGGACAGTACCTGGGCACCGGGGAGCTGTTTTTT.